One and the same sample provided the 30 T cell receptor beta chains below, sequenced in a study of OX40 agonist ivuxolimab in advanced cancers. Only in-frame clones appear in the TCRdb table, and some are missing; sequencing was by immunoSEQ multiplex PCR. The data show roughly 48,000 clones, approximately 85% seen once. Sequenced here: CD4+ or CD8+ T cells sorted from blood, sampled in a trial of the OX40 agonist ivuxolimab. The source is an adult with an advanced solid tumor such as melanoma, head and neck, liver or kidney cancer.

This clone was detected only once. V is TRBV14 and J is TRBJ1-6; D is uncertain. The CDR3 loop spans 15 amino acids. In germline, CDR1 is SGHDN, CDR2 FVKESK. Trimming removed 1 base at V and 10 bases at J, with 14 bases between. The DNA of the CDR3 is TGTGCCAGCAGCCAAGTCGGTTTCACATACTCACCCCTCCACTTT. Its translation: CASSQVGFTYSPLHF.

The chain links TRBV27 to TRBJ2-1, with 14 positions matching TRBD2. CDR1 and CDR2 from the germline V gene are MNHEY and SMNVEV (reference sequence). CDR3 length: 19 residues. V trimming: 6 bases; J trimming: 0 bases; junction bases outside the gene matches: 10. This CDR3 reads CASRPLGLAGVGSYNEQFF. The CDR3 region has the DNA TGTGCCAGCAGACCGCTGGGACTAGCGGGGGTAGGCTCCTACAATGAGCAGTTCTTC.

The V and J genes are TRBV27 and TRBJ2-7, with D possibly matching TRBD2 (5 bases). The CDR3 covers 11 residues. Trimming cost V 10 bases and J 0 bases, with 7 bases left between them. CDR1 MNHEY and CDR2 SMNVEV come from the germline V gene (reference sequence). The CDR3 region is CAIRDSYEQYF. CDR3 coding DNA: TGTGCCATCCGGGACTCCTACGAGCAGTACTTC.

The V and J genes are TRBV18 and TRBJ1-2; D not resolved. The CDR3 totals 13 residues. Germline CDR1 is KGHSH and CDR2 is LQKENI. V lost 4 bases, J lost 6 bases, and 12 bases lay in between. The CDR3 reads CASSQKREDGYTF. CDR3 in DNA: TGTGCCAGCTCACAAAAGCGGGAGGATGGCTACACCTTC.

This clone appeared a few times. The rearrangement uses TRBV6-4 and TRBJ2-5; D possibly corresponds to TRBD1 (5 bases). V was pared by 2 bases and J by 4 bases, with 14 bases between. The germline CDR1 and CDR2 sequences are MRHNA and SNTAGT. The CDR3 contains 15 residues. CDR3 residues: CASSDPGLGLETQYF. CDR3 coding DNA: TGTGCCAGCAGTGACCCAGGGTTGGGTTTAGAGACCCAGTACTTC.

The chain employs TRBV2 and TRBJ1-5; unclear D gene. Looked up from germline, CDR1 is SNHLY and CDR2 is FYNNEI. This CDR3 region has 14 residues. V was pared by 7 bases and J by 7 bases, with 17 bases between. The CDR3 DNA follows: TGTGCCAGCACTCCCGGGTTAGGAAGACAGCCCCAGCATTTT. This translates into CASTPGLGRQPQHF.

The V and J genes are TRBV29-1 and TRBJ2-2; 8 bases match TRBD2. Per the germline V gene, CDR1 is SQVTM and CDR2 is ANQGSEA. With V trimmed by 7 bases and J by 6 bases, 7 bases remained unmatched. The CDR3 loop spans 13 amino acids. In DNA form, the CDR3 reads TGCAGCGGGTCGGTCGGGAGGGCCGGGGAGCTGTTTTTT. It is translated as CSGSVGRAGELFF.

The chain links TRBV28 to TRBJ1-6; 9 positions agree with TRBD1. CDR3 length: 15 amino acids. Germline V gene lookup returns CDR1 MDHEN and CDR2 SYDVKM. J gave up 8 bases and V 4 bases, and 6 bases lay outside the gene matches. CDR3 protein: CASSSPGQGYSPLHF. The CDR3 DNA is TGTGCCAGCAGTTCGCCGGGACAGGGCTATTCACCCCTCCACTTT. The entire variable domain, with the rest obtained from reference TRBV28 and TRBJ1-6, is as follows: DVKVTQSSRYLVKRTGEKVFLECVQDMDHENMFWYRQDPGLGLRLIYFSYDVKMKEKGDIPEGYSVSREKKERFSLILESASTNQTSMYLCASSSPGQGYSPLHFGNGTRLTVT.

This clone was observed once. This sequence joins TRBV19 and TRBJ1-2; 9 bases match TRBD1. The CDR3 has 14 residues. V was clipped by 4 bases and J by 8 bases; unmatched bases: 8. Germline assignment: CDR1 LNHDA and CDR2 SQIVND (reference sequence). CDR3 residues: CASSTTGGNWGYTF. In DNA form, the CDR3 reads TGTGCCAGTAGTACCACAGGGGGCAACTGGGGCTACACCTTC.

The CDR3 DNA is TGTGCCAGTAGTTTGGACACCGTGTACCAAGAGACCCAGTACTTC. Protein product: CASSLDTVYQETQYF. The chain couples TRBV19 to TRBJ2-5, with D possibly TRBD1 on 5 matching bases. Germline CDR1 and CDR2: LNHDA and SQIVND (reference sequence). Trimming took 5 bases from V and 0 from J, leaving 13 bases between them. CDR3 length: 15 amino acids. The full variable domain, in which reference TRBV19 and TRBJ2-5 provide the parts outside the CDR3, is DGGITQSPKYLFRKEGQNVTLSCEQNLNHDAMYWYRQDPGQGLRLIYYSQIVNDFQKGDIAEGYSVSREKKESFPLTVTSAQKNPTAFYLCASSLDTVYQETQYFGPGTRLLVL.

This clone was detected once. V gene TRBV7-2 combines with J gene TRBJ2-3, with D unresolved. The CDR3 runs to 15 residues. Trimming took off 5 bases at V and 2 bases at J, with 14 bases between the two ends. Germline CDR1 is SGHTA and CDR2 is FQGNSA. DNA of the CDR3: TGTGCCAGCAGCCGCGAACTCCTCTACACAGATACGCAGTATTTT. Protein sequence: CASSRELLYTDTQYF.

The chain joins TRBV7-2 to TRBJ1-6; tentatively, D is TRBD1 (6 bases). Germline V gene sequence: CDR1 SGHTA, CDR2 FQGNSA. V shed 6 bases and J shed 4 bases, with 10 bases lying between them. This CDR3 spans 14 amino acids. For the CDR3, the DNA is TGTGCCAGCAGTTTACAGGGATATAATTCACCCCTCCACTTT. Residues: CASSLQGYNSPLHF. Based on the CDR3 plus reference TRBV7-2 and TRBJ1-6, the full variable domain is GAGVSQSPSNKVTEKGKDVELRCDPISGHTALYWYRQSLGQGLEFLIYFQGNSAPDKSGLPSDRFSAERTGGSVSTLTIQRTQQEDSAVYLCASSLQGYNSPLHFGNGTRLTVT.

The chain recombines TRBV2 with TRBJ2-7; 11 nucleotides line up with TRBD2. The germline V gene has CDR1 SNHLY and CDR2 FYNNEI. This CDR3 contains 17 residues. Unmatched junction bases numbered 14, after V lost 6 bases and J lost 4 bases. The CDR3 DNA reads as TGTGCCAGCAGCCCGGGACTAGCGGCACCTCGGAGGTACGAGCAGTACTTC. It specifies CASSPGLAAPRRYEQYF.

CDR3 DNA sequence: TGCGCCAGCAGCTTCGGACGAGACACGTCCAGGAGGGCCTACGAGCAGTACTTC. This gives the protein CASSFGRDTSRRAYEQYF. V is TRBV5-1 and J is TRBJ2-7, with D tentatively TRBD2 (6 bases). The germline CDR1 and CDR2 sequences are SGHRS and YFSETQ. The CDR3 runs 18 residues. V was trimmed by 2 bases and J by 2 bases, leaving 23 bases between them.

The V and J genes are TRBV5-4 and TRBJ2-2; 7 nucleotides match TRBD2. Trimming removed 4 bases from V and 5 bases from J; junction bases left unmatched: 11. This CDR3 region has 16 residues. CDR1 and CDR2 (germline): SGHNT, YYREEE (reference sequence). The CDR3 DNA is TGTGCCAGCAGCCCGACTCGCGGGAGTAGGACCGGGGAGCTGTTTTTT. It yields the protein CASSPTRGSRTGELFF. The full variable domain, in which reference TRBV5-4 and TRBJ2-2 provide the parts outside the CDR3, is ETGVTQSPTHLIKTRGQQVTLRCSSQSGHNTVSWYQQALGQGPQFIFQYYREEENGRGNFPPRFSGLQFPNYSSELNVNALELDDSALYLCASSPTRGSRTGELFFGEGSRLTVL.

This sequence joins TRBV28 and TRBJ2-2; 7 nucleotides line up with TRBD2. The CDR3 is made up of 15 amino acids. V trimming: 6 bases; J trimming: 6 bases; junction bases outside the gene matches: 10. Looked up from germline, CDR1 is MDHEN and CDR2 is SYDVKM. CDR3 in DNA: TGTGCCAGCAGACTTCTTAGGCGGGAGTCCGGGGAGCTGTTTTTT. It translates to CASRLLRRESGELFF.

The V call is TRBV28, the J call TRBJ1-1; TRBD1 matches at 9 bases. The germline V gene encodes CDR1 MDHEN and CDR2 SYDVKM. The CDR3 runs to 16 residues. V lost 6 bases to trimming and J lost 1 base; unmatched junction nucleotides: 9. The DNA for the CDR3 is TGTGCCAGCAGAACAGGGGGCATGAGGAGGAACACTGAAGCTTTCTTT. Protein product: CASRTGGMRRNTEAFF.

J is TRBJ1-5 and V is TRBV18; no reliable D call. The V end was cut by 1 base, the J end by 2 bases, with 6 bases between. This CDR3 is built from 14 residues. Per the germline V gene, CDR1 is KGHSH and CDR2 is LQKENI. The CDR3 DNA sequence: TGTGCCAGCTCACCACTGAAAGGCAATCAGCCCCAGCATTTT. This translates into CASSPLKGNQPQHF.

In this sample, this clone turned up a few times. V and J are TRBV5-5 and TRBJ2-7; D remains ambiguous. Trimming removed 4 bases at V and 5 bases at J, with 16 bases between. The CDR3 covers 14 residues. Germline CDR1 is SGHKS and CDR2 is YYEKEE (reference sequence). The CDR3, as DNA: TGTGCCAGCAGCCTCGGTCCAGGATTGAACGAGCAGTACTTC. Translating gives CASSLGPGLNEQYF.

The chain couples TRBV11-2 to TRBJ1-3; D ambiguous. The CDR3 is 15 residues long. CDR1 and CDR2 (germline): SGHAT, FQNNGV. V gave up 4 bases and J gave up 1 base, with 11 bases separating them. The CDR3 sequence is CASSSLSRSGNTIYF. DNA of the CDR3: TGTGCCAGCAGCTCCCTGAGTAGATCTGGAAACACCATATATTTT. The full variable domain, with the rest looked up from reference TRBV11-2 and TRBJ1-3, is EAGVAQSPRYKIIEKRQSVAFWCNPISGHATLYWYQQILGQGPKLLIQFQNNGVVDDSQLPKDRFSAERLKGVDSTLKIQPAKLEDSAVYLCASSSLSRSGNTIYFGEGSWLTVV.

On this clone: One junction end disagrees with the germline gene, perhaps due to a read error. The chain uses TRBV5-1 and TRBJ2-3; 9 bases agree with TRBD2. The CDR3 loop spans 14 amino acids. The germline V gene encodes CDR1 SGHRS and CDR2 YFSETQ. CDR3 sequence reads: CASSQGTSRDTQYF. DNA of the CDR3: TGCGCCAGCAGCCAAGGGACTAGCAGAGATACGCAGTATTTT.

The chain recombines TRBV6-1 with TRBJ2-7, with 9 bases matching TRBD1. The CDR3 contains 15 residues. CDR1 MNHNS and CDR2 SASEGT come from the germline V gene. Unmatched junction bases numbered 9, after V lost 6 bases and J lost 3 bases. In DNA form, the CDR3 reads TGTGCCAGCAGGGGGACCGGGACAGGGTACTACGAGCAGTACTTC. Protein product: CASRGTGTGYYEQYF.

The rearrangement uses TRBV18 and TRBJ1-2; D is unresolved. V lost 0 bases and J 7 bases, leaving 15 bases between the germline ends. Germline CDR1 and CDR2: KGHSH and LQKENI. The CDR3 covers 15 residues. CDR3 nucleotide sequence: TGTGCCAGCTCACCACCTGGTCGTGAATTTCGTGGCTACACCTTC. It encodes CASSPPGREFRGYTF.

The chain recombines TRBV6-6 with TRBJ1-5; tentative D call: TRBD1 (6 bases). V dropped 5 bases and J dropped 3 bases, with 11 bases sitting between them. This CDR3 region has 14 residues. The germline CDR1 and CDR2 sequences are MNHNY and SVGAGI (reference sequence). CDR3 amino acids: CASSRQATNQPQHF. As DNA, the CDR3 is TGTGCCAGCAGTAGACAGGCCACCAATCAGCCCCAGCATTTT.

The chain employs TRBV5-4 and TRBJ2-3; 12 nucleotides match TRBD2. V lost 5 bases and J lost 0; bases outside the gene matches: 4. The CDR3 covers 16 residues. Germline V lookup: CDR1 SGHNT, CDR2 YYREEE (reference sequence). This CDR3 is CASRPGLAGSTDTQYF. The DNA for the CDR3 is TGTGCCAGCAGACCAGGACTAGCGGGAAGCACAGATACGCAGTATTTT.

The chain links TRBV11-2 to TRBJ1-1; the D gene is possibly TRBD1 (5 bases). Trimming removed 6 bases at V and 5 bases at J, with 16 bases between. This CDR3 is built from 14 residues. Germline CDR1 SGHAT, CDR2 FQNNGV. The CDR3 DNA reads TGTGCCAGCAGACTCCGTCAGGGCGGAACTGAAGCTTTCTTT. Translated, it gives CASRLRQGGTEAFF.

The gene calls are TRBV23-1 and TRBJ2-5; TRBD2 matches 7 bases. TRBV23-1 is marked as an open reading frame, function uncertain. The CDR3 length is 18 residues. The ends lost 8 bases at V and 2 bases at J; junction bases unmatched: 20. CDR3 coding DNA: TGCGCCAGCCATCCTTACGGGGGGAGGCCGAGCTTGCAAGAGACCCAGTACTTC. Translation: CASHPYGGRPSLQETQYF.

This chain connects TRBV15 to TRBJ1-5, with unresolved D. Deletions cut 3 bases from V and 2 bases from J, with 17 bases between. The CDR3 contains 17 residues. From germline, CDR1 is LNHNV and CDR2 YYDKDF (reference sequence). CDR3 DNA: TGTGCCACCAGCAGCGACACTCTCGGTGCGGGCAATCAGCCCCAGCATTTT. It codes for CATSSDTLGAGNQPQHF. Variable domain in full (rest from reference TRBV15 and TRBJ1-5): DAMVIQNPRYQVTQFGKPVTLSCSQTLNHNVMYWYQQKSSQAPKLLFHYYDKDFNNEADTPDNFQSRRPNTSFCFLDIRSPGLGDTAMYLCATSSDTLGAGNQPQHFGDGTRLSIL.

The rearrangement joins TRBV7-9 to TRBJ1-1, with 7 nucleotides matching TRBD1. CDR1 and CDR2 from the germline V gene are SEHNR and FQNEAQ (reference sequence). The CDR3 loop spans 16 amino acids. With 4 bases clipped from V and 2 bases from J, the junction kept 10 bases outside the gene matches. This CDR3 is CASSSAAGTANTEAFF. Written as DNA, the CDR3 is TGTGCCAGCAGCTCAGCTGCCGGGACAGCTAACACTGAAGCTTTCTTT.

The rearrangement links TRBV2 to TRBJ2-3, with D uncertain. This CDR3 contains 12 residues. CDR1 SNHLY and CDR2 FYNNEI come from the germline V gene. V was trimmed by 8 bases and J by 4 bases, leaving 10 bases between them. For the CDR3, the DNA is TGTGCCAGCTCTATTTTTCCAGATACGCAGTATTTT. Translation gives CASSIFPDTQYF.